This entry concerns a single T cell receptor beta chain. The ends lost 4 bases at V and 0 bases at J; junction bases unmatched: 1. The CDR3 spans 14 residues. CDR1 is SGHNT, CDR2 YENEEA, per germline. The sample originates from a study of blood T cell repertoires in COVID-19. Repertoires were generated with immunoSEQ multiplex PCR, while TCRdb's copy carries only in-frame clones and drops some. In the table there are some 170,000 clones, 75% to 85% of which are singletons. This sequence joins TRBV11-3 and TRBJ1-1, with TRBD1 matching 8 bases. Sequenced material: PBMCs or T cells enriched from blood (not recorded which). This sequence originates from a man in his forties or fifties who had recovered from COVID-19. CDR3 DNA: TGTGCCAGCAGCTCGACAGGGGTGAACACTGAAGCTTTCTTT. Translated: CASSSTGVNTEAFF.